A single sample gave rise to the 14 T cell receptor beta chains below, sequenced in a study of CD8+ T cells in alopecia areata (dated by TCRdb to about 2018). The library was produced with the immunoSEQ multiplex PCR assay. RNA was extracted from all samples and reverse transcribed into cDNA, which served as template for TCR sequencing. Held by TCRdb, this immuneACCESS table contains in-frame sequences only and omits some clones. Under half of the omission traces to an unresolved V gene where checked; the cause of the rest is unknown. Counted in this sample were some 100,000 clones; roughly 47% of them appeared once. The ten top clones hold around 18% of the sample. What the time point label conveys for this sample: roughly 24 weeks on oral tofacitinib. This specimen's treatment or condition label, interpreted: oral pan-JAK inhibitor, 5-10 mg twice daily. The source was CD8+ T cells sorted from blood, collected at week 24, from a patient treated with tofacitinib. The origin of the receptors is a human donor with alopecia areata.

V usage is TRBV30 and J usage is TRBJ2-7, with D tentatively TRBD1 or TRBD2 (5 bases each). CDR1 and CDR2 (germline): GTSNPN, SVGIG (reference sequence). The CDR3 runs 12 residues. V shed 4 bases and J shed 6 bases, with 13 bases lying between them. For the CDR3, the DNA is TGTGCCTGGAACGTAAATGGGGGCGAGCAGTACTTC. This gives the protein CAWNVNGGEQYF.

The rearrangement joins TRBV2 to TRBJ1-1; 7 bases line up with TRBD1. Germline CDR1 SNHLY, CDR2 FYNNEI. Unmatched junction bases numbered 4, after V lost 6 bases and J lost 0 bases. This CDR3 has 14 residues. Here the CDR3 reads CASSPGQLNTEAFF. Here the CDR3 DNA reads TGTGCCAGCAGCCCGGGACAGTTGAACACTGAAGCTTTCTTT.

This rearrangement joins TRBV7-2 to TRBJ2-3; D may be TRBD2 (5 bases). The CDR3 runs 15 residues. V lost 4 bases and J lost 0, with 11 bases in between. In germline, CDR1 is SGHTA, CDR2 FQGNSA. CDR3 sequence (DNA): TGTGCCAGCAGCTCCCTAGCTGCTAGCACAGATACGCAGTATTTT. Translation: CASSSLAASTDTQYF.

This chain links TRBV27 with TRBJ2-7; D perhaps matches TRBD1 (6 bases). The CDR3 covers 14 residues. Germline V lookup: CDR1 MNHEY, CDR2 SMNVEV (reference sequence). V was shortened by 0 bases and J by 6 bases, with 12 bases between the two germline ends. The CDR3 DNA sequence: TGTGCCAGCAGTTTATCGGGCACAGGGTTCGAGCAGTACTTC. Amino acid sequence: CASSLSGTGFEQYF.

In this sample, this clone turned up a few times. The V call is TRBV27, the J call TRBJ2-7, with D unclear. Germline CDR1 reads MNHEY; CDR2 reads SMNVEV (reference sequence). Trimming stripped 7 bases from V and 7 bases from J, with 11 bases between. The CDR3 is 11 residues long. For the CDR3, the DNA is TGTGCCAGCACAGGTTTGGGGGAGCAGTACTTC. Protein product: CASTGLGEQYF.

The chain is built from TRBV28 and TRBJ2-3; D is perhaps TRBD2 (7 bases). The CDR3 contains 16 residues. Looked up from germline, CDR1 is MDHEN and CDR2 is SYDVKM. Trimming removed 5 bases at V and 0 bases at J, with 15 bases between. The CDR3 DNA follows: TGTGCCAGCAGTCCGAGGGGGGGCCCTAGCACAGATACGCAGTATTTT. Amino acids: CASSPRGGPSTDTQYF.

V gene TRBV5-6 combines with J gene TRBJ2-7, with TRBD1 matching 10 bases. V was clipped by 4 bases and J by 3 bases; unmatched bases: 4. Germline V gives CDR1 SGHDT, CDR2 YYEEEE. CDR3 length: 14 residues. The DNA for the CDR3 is TGTGCCAGCAGCGAGGGACAGGGGTTCTACGAGCAGTACTTC. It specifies CASSEGQGFYEQYF.

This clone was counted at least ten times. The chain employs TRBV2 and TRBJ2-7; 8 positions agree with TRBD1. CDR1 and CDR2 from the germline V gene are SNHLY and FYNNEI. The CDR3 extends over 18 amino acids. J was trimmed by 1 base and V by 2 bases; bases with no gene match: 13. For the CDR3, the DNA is TGTGCCAGCAGTGAATCGGTCAGGGGGCTAGTATTATCCTACGAGCAGTACTTC. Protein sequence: CASSESVRGLVLSYEQYF.

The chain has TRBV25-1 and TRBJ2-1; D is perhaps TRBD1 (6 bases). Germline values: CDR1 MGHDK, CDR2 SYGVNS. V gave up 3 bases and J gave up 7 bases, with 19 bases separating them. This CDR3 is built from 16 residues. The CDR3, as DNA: TGTGCCAGCAGTGACTCAGGGGACAAAAGATGGAATGAGCAGTTCTTC. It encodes CASSDSGDKRWNEQFF.

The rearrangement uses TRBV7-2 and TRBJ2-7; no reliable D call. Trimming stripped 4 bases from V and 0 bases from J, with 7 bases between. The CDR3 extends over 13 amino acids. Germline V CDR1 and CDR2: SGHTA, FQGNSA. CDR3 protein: CASSYGLSYEQYF. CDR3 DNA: TGTGCCAGCAGCTACGGTCTCTCCTACGAGCAGTACTTC.

CDR3 protein: CASSQTATGANVLTF. CDR3 in DNA: TGCGCCAGCAGCCAAACAGCAACTGGGGCCAACGTCCTGACTTTC. The V gene is TRBV4-3, the J gene TRBJ2-6; D gene unclear. Germline CDR1 LGHNA, CDR2 YSLEER. The CDR3 is 15 residues long. V lost 2 bases, J lost 2 bases, and 7 bases lay in between.

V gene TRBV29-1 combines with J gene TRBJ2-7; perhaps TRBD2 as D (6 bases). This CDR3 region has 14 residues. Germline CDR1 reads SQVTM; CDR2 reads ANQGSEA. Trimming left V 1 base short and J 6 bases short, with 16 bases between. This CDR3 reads CSVEVRSGLGEQYF. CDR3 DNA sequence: TGCAGCGTTGAAGTTCGGTCGGGACTGGGCGAGCAGTACTTC.

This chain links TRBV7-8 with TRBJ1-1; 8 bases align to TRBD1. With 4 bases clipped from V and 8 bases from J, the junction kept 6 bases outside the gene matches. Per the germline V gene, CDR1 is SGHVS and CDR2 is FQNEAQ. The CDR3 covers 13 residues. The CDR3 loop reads CASSSRTGTEAFF. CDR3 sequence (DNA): TGTGCCAGCAGCTCTAGGACAGGGACCGAAGCTTTCTTT.

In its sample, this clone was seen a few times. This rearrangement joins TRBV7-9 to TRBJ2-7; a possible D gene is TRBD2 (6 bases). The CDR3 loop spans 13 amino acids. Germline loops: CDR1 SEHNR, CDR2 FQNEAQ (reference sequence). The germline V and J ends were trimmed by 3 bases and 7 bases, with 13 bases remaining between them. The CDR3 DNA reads TGTGCCAGCAGCTTTGGCGGGGAGCGGGAGCAGTACTTC. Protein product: CASSFGGEREQYF.